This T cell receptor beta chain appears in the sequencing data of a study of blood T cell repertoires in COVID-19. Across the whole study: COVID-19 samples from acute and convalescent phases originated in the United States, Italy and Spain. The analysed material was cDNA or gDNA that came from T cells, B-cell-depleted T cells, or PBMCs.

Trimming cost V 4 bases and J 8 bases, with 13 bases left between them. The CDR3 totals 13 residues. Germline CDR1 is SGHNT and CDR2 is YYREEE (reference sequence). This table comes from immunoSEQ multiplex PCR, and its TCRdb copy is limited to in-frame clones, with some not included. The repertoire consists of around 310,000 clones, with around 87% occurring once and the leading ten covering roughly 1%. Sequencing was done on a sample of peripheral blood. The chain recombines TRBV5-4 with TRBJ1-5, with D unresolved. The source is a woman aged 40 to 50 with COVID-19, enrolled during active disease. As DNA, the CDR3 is TGTGCCAGCAGCCTTATACCCGGAGAGCCCCAGCATTTT. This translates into CASSLIPGEPQHF.